These 5 T cell receptor beta chains were sequenced from one sample in a study of post-analysis software for immune sequencing data. Regarding the study as a whole: Higher frequency in patients than in controls was seen for five TRBV segments, with TRBV5-6, TRBV5-1 and TRBV20-1 among them.

cDNA libraries for TCR beta contained unique molecular identifiers. TCRdb reanalysed the PCR reads using MiXCR and keeps one entry per CDR3 protein. The sample lists fewer than 900,000 distinct CDR3 sequences; about 43% were seen once. Their recognized antigens are unknown. The sample comprised blood. These TCRs come from a girl aged 5-17 years with multiple sclerosis.

This clonotype was found a few times. This sequence joins TRBV7-9 and TRBJ1-5; D gene ambiguous. V was clipped by 3 bases and J by 6 bases, with 9 bases between them. The germline CDR1 and CDR2 sequences are SEHNR and FQNEAQ (reference sequence). The CDR3 spans 13 residues. The DNA for the CDR3 is TGTGCCAGCAGCTTTGGGATGTTTCAGCCCCAGCATTTT. This sequence encodes CASSFGMFQPQHF.

As regards this clonotype: This clone may be a read error of a much larger clone one base away. The chain combines TRBV20-1 with TRBJ2-7, with 8 bases fitting TRBD1. The CDR3 is 14 residues long. The trim removed 6 bases at V and 5 bases at J, leaving 12 bases unmatched. From germline, CDR1 is DFQATT and CDR2 SNEGSKA (reference sequence). This CDR3 reads CSAAPPRGRNEQYF. The DNA of the CDR3 is TGCAGTGCCGCTCCGCCCAGGGGGCGAAACGAGCAGTACTTC.

CDR3 sequence (DNA): TGCAGTGCTAGCACGACAGGGATTGACACCTACGAGCAGTACTTC. As protein: CSASTTGIDTYEQYF. The chain is built from TRBV20-1 and TRBJ2-7, with 7 positions matching TRBD1. Germline V gene sequence: CDR1 DFQATT, CDR2 SNEGSKA (reference sequence). The J segment lost 2 bases and the V segment lost 3 bases, leaving 10 bases of the junction unmatched. The CDR3 is 15 amino acids.

The genes are TRBV29-1 and TRBJ2-5; 7 bases match TRBD1. V lost 4 bases and J lost 11; bases outside the gene matches: 13. This CDR3 contains 13 residues. The germline CDR1 and CDR2 sequences are SQVTM and ANQGSEA. CDR3 region: CSVVDRVSQGQYF. The CDR3, as DNA: TGCAGCGTTGTCGACAGGGTGAGCCAGGGGCAGTACTTC.

This clonotype was observed a few times. The V gene is TRBV12-3 or TRBV12-4, the J gene TRBJ1-1, with D perhaps TRBD1 (6 bases). The CDR3 is 14 amino acids. V lost 7 bases, J lost 3 bases, and 15 bases lay in between. The CDR3 reads CASNLQGSHTEAFF. The CDR3 DNA reads TGTGCCAGCAACCTCCAGGGGTCCCACACTGAAGCTTTCTTT.